The entry below gives a single T cell receptor beta chain sequence along with its context. Its specificity is not known. This sample was included in a study of neoadjuvant anti-PD-1 for oral cavity cancer. Study-wide background: Around day 43, patients without progression received a fourth nivolumab dose before surgery. Findings and limits, study-wide: Pretreatment Treg/Th17 ratio correlated inversely with post-treatment tumor clonality.

TCRdb's table, derived via immunoSEQ multiplex PCR, lists solely in-frame clones and lacks some. The table includes under 6,000 clones, 55% detected once. Indicated time point: after neoadjuvant nivolumab, at surgical resection. This material consisted of tumor tissue, taken after nivolumab (anti-PD-1) treatment. The clonotype originates from a person between 40 and 79 years old with oral cavity squamous cell carcinoma.

Written as DNA, the CDR3 is TGTGCCAGCAGTTACGGGGAAGAAGATGAAGCTTTCTTT. Protein product: CASSYGEEDEAFF. The V gene is TRBV6-5, the J gene TRBJ1-1; no clear D. The CDR3 extends over 13 amino acids. Per the germline V gene, CDR1 is MNHEY and CDR2 is SVGAGI. The V and J ends lost 2 bases and 7 bases respectively, with 11 bases between them.